This note documents a single TCR beta chain sequence. This record belongs to a study of shared clonotypes between healthy human individuals. Study in general: The cohort comprised a couple of women and a few men. Their ages spanned 18 to 49 years.

None of the donors, who were healthy HIV-negative adults, had recently had acute infections or vaccinations. Repertoires were generated with immunoSEQ multiplex PCR, while TCRdb's copy carries only in-frame clones and drops some. The data show 1.6 million or so clones, 97% to 99% seen once. This TCR was sampled from a man between 25 and 39 years old in good health. Specimen: naive CD4+ T cells sorted from blood. Sample subset: CD45RA+ positively selected.

The DNA for the CDR3 is TGTGCCAGCTCACGGGCGGGGAGGGGCGAGCAGTACTTC. Translation: CASSRAGRGEQYF. This sequence joins TRBV18 and TRBJ2-7; 7 nucleotides align to TRBD2. V shed 4 bases, J shed 6 bases, and the junction held 6 bases outside the gene matches. The germline CDR1 and CDR2 sequences are KGHSH and LQKENI. The CDR3 has 13 amino acids.